The TCR beta chain described here comes from a study of cytomegalovirus exposure and HLA in healthy donors. Across the study: About 85 million unique TCRs from HLA-typed donors were held in an early release of data. Points from the study as a whole: A later analysis reportedly found that, within productive TCRs, an Asian-associated ancestry cluster had fewer N-insertions than the mean observed across the approximately 700 donors. Later genetic work tied a missense DCLRE1C variant to beta-chain V and J trimming.

Researchers ran the PCR with 60 Vbeta and 13 Jbeta primers. Per the authors' pipeline: The authors later counted 65 million to 80 million unique TCR beta chains, 9 million to 14 million of them shared. Some clones are missing from TCRdb's copy, which holds only in-frame ones; the method was immunoSEQ multiplex PCR. Clonal size and the V and J genes are those of that table, whereas D and trimming came from the DNA. The table includes tens of thousands of clones, 55% to 70% detected once. V lost 8 bases, J lost 3 bases, and 14 bases lay in between. This CDR3 has 14 amino acids. Germline V gives CDR1 MRHNA, CDR2 SNTAGT. About this clone: Its antigen is as yet unknown.

The gene calls are TRBV6-4 and TRBJ2-1, with a possible D match to TRBD2 (6 bases). The sample was PBMCs. The receptor was derived from a woman aged 45-65 years in good health and CMV-seropositive. The CDR3, as DNA: TGTGCCAGCTCCAGGGAAGCGGGCTACAATGAGCAGTTCTTC. This encodes CASSREAGYNEQFF.